The 18 T cell receptor beta chains presented below share a single source sample, sequenced in a study of T cells after yellow fever vaccination. TCRdb called the 5' RACE reads again in MiXCR, with one record for every CDR3 protein. The data show approximately 250,000 distinct CDR3 sequences, with about 5.2% seen just once and 3% to 4% held by the top ten. Material: CD4+ T cells sorted from PBMCs, obtained on the day of the yellow fever booster vaccination. The receptors were sampled from a man between 18 and 29 years old who received the YFV17D yellow fever vaccine.

This clonotype was counted between two and nine times. This rearrangement joins TRBV5-4 to TRBJ2-2; 8 positions match TRBD2. Germline assignment: CDR1 SGHNT and CDR2 YYREEE (reference sequence). This CDR3 is built from 15 residues. V was pared by 4 bases and J by 1 base, with 3 bases of the junction left unmatched. The CDR3 sequence: CASSTGGGNTGELFF. DNA for the CDR3: TGTGCCAGCAGCACCGGGGGGGGGAACACCGGGGAGCTGTTTTTT.

The chain combines TRBV6-5 with TRBJ2-6; TRBD1 matches at 8 bases. From germline, CDR1 is MNHEY and CDR2 SVGAGI. With 4 bases clipped from V and 2 bases from J, the junction kept 4 bases outside the gene matches. The CDR3 is made up of 16 amino acids. For the CDR3, the DNA is TGTGCCAGCAGTTGGCAGGGGGCCGCTGGGGCCAACGTCCTGACTTTC. Amino acids: CASSWQGAAGANVLTF.

This clonotype was seen repeatedly, ten times or more. The chain joins TRBV10-2 to TRBJ1-5; D gene uncertain. The germline gives CDR1 WSHSY, CDR2 SAAADI. Deletions cut 0 bases from V and 7 bases from J, with 10 bases between. This CDR3 spans 14 amino acids. In nucleotides, the CDR3 is TGCGCCAGCAGTGAGTCGGTCGGCGAACAGCCCCAGCATTTT. Translated: CASSESVGEQPQHF.

The sample holds a few counts of this clonotype. The V gene is TRBV18, the J gene TRBJ1-1; D possibly corresponds to TRBD1 (6 bases). The CDR3 spans 13 residues. Per germline, CDR1 KGHSH and CDR2 LQKENI. Trimming pared 5 bases from V and 8 bases from J, leaving 15 bases between. CDR3: CASSIIGTTEAFF. The CDR3, as DNA: TGTGCCAGCTCAATTATCGGGACAACAGAAGCTTTCTTT.

The V gene is TRBV20-1, the J gene TRBJ2-4, with 8 bases identical to TRBD2. This CDR3 has 17 residues. Germline CDR1 and CDR2: DFQATT and SNEGSKA (reference sequence). Trimming removed 0 bases from V and 6 bases from J; junction bases left unmatched: 13. The CDR3 loop reads CSARDAGRSGATNIQYF. Written as DNA, the CDR3 is TGCAGTGCTAGAGATGCCGGCCGTAGCGGGGCGACAAACATTCAGTACTTC.

Many counts were recorded for this clonotype. The chain links TRBV11-2 to TRBJ2-5; D gene unclear. CDR1 SGHAT and CDR2 FQNNGV come from the germline V gene. Trimming cost V 1 base and J 8 bases, with 17 bases left between them. The CDR3 is made up of 15 amino acids. CDR3 nucleotide sequence: TGTGCCAGCAGCTTAGGATGGTCGGTTCGGCTAACCCAGTACTTC. It yields the protein CASSLGWSVRLTQYF.

This clonotype appeared a few times. The V gene is TRBV19, the J gene TRBJ1-5, with a weak D call TRBD1 (6 bases). Germline assignment: CDR1 LNHDA and CDR2 SQIVND (reference sequence). Trimming removed 3 bases at V and 1 base at J, with 19 bases between. This CDR3 comprises 18 residues. The CDR3 is CASSIPYTAGQSNQPQHF. CDR3 coding DNA: TGTGCCAGTAGTATTCCCTACACCGCCGGACAGAGCAATCAGCCCCAGCATTTT.

This clonotype was counted at least ten times. The chain uses TRBV20-1 and TRBJ2-7; weak D call: TRBD2 (7 bases). This CDR3 has 14 amino acids. With 3 bases removed from V and 0 bases from J, the gap between germline ends came to 12 bases. Germline lookup yields CDR1 DFQATT and CDR2 SNEGSKA (reference sequence). CDR3 nucleotides: TGCAGTGCTAGTGGAGGGGGGGGCTCCTACGAGCAGTACGTC. Protein: CSASGGGGSYEQYV.

J is TRBJ1-5 and V is TRBV20-1; 7 nucleotides agree with TRBD1. The CDR3 has 12 residues. Germline trimming cut 6 bases from V and 7 bases from J; bases unmatched to any gene: 6. Germline V gene data show CDR1 as DFQATT and CDR2 as SNEGSKA (reference sequence). The CDR3 DNA is TGCAGTGCCGGACAGGCCCAGCAGCCCCAGCATTTT. Translating it yields CSAGQAQQPQHF.

J is TRBJ2-7 and V is TRBV6-1, with 9 positions matching TRBD1. V gave up 10 bases and J gave up 3 bases; unmatched junction bases: 4. The CDR3 spans 12 residues. Germline V gives CDR1 MNHNS, CDR2 SASEGT. The CDR3 DNA sequence: TGTGCCACCCGACAGGGGGACTACGAGCAGTACTTC. Its protein is CATRQGDYEQYF.

This clonotype was counted a few times. The CDR3 region is CASSLGSGTLQETQYF. The DNA of the CDR3 is TGTGCCAGCAGTTTAGGCTCCGGGACACTTCAAGAGACCCAGTACTTC. The chain recombines TRBV28 with TRBJ2-5; tentatively, D is TRBD1 (6 bases). Germline V CDR1 and CDR2: MDHEN, SYDVKM. Deletions cut 2 bases from V and 2 bases from J, with 15 bases between. The CDR3 has 16 residues. Filled out from reference TRBV28 and TRBJ2-5, the complete variable domain reads DVKVTQSSRYLVKRTGEKVFLECVQDMDHENMFWYRQDPGLGLRLIYFSYDVKMKEKGDIPEGYSVSREKKERFSLILESASTNQTSMYLCASSLGSGTLQETQYFGPGTRLLVL.

The chain combines TRBV2 with TRBJ1-2; D is possibly TRBD1 (5 bases). Between the trimmed V and J ends, which lost 6 bases and 2 bases, there was a span of 10 bases. Germline V gives CDR1 SNHLY, CDR2 FYNNEI. This CDR3 is built from 13 residues. DNA for the CDR3: TGTGCCAGCAGCGTGGACATGAACTATGGCTACACCTTC. This translates into CASSVDMNYGYTF.

CDR3 in DNA: TGCGCCAGCAGCTCGCAGACAGATTCACCCCTCCACTTT. This codes for CASSSQTDSPLHF. The J gene is TRBJ1-6, the V gene TRBV5-1, with a possible D match to TRBD1 (5 bases). V lost 3 bases to trimming and J lost 8 bases, with 9 bases between them. Looked up from germline, CDR1 is SGHRS and CDR2 is YFSETQ. CDR3 length: 13 residues.

The V gene is TRBV5-1, the J gene TRBJ2-3, with 12 positions matching TRBD1. J gave up 1 base and V 2 bases, and 17 bases lay outside the gene matches. The CDR3 spans 21 residues. CDR1 and CDR2 (germline): SGHRS, YFSETQ. CDR3 loop: CASSFVPGQGAGGQGTDTQYF. CDR3 bases: TGCGCCAGCAGCTTCGTCCCGGGACAGGGGGCGGGGGGCCAAGGCACAGATACGCAGTATTTT.

This clonotype was counted only a few times. V gene TRBV19 combines with J gene TRBJ1-1; D unresolved. V dropped 5 bases and J dropped 3 bases, with 13 bases sitting between them. The CDR3 has 14 amino acids. In germline, CDR1 is LNHDA, CDR2 SQIVND (reference sequence). The CDR3 is CASSAYSLYTEAFF. The CDR3 nucleotides read TGTGCCAGTAGTGCTTACAGTCTATACACTGAAGCTTTCTTT. Full variable domain (outside the CDR3, taken from reference TRBV19 and TRBJ1-1): DGGITQSPKYLFRKEGQNVTLSCEQNLNHDAMYWYRQDPGQGLRLIYYSQIVNDFQKGDIAEGYSVSREKKESFPLTVTSAQKNPTAFYLCASSAYSLYTEAFFGQGTRLTVV.

The V call is TRBV12-3 or TRBV12-4, the J call TRBJ2-1; 7 bases line up with TRBD1. The CDR3 has 17 residues. Trimming removed 6 bases from V and 2 bases from J; junction bases left unmatched: 13. The CDR3 nucleotides are TGTGCCAGCAGCCAAGGGACAGTAATTAACCCCTACAATGAGCAGTTCTTC. As protein: CASSQGTVINPYNEQFF.

This clonotype was seen a handful of times. A junction end diverges from the germline sequence, so it may reflect a read error. The chain recombines TRBV6-1 with TRBJ2-5, with 11 positions matching TRBD2. The germline gives CDR1 MNHNS, CDR2 SASEGT. The CDR3 totals 12 residues. This CDR3 is CASSEAGTSGPF. The DNA for the CDR3 is TGTGCCAGCAGTGAAGCAGGGACTAGCGGACCCTTC.

The chain uses TRBV3-1 and TRBJ1-2; D is undetermined. The germline CDR1 and CDR2 sequences are LGHDT and YNNKEL (reference sequence). Trimming removed 0 bases at V and 7 bases at J, with 9 bases between. This CDR3 is built from 13 residues. The CDR3 nucleotides read TGTGCCAGCAGCCAAGATATGGGCCTTGGCTACACCTTC. This sequence encodes CASSQDMGLGYTF.